Given below is one T cell receptor (beta chain) in context. Germline V lookup: CDR1 DFQATT, CDR2 SNEGSKA (reference sequence). The ends were cut back, 6 bases at V and 2 bases at J, with 17 bases in the middle. The CDR3 has 15 residues. MiXCR, run by TCRdb on the RT-PCR reads, gives a single entry per CDR3 protein. The table lists about 570,000 distinct CDR3 sequences, approximately 10% of them singletons. The data were taken from a study of response to subunit inactivated influenza vaccine. These records were also assigned to another study, of T cells expressing NK-cell markers. That publication notes: Scientists made TCR beta cDNA using 5'RACE template switching with UMIs.

Sequenced material: PBMCs from blood, taken on the day of vaccination. The rearrangement uses TRBV20-1 and TRBJ2-4; no clear D. The clonotype comes from a man aged 45-65 years who received an inactivated influenza vaccine. CDR3: CSATPGPLTKNIQYF. The CDR3 DNA reads TGCAGTGCGACACCGGGTCCTCTTACCAAAAACATTCAGTACTTC.